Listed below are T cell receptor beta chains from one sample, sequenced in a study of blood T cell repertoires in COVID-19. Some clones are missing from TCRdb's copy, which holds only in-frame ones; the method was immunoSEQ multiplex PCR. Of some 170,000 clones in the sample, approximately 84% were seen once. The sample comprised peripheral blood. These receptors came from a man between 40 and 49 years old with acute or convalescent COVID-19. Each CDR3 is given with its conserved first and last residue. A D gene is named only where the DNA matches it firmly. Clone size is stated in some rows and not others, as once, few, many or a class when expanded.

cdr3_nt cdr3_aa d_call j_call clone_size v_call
TGTGCCAGCAGCTGGACAGGGAACTATGGCTACACCTTC CASSWTGNYGYTF TRBD1 TRBJ1-2 few TRBV5-6
TGTGCCAGCAGATCTTCCGGGGGAAATGAAAAACTGTTTTTT CASRSSGGNEKLFF . TRBJ1-4 . TRBV28
TGTGCCAGCAGTGATACTAGCGGGGGGGCTAGCTCCTACAATGAGCAGTTCTTC CASSDTSGGASSYNEQFF TRBD2 TRBJ2-1 . TRBV6-1
TGTGCCAGCTCACCCGGGACAGCCTACGAGCAGTACTTC CASSPGTAYEQYF TRBD1 TRBJ2-7 . TRBV18
TGTGCCAGCAGCAACAAGGGGGACAGGGGGATCTATGGCTACACCTTC CASSNKGDRGIYGYTF . TRBJ1-2 . TRBV21-1
TGCGCCAGCAGCCAAGATTTTCTGGGAGCTACCGGGGAGCTGTTTTTT CASSQDFLGATGELFF . TRBJ2-2 . TRBV4-3
TGTGCCAGCAGCCCTGTAGCGGGCCCTCACACAGATACGCAGTATTTT CASSPVAGPHTDTQYF TRBD2 TRBJ2-3 . TRBV7-9
TGTGCCAGCAGCCAAGGACAGGGGGCTGGAAACACCATATATTTT CASSQGQGAGNTIYF TRBD1 TRBJ1-3 . TRBV14
TGTGCCAGCAGTGAATGTCAGGGGACGGGATTATGTAATGAGCAGTTCTTC CASSECQGTGLCNEQFF . TRBJ2-1 once TRBV2
TGTGCCAGCAGTTTATGGGGCACAGCTTCTGGAAACACCATATATTTT CASSLWGTASGNTIYF . TRBJ1-3 . TRBV28
TGTGCCAGCAGCTTATCACTTCGGGACAGCGTGCAAGAGGGCTACACCTTC CASSLSLRDSVQEGYTF TRBD1 TRBJ1-2 . TRBV7-6
TGTGCCAGCAGCCGGACTGGGCGCGGGGAGCTGTTTTTT CASSRTGRGELFF . TRBJ2-2 . TRBV7-3
TGTGCCAGCAGAACAGGGGGGTCCTCCAATCAGCCCCAGCATTTT CASRTGGSSNQPQHF TRBD1 TRBJ1-5 . TRBV6-5
TGCGCCAGCACCACCGACACCTCGGGGGGGACCCAGTACTTC CASTTDTSGGTQYF TRBD2 TRBJ2-5 . TRBV5-1
TGTGCCAGCAGTTCCCAGGGGGTCAATCAGCCCCAGCATTTT CASSSQGVNQPQHF TRBD1 TRBJ1-5 . TRBV6-2/TRBV6-3
TGTGCCAGCAGCTTAGTGGGGGCAGGGATGAACACTGAAGCTTTCTTT CASSLVGAGMNTEAFF . TRBJ1-1 . TRBV7-3
TGCGCCAGCAGCCAATGGGGGGGGACGAATCAGCCCCAGCATTTT CASSQWGGTNQPQHF . TRBJ1-5 few TRBV4-3
TGTGCCAGCAGTTTAGCCCGGGGACTTCTTAGGGTTGAAGCTTTCTTT CASSLARGLLRVEAFF . TRBJ1-1 . TRBV27
TGTGCCAGCAGCTTGGGACTCAATCAGCCCCAGCATTTT CASSLGLNQPQHF . TRBJ1-5 . TRBV5-6
TGCAGCGTTTCACAGGGAGTCGAGACCCAGTACTTC CSVSQGVETQYF . TRBJ2-5 once TRBV29-1
TGTGCCAGTAGTATAGGGCAGGGGATCTACTATGGCTACACCTTC CASSIGQGIYYGYTF . TRBJ1-2 . TRBV19
TGTGCCATCAGTGAGTCGAGGACTGCAGACAATGAGCAGTTCTTC CAISESRTADNEQFF . TRBJ2-1 . TRBV10-3
TGTGCCAGCAGCTTGTCGGGAAATAATTCACCCCTCCACTTT CASSLSGNNSPLHF . TRBJ1-6 . TRBV7-6
TGTGCCAGCACCAGACAGGTAGCGGGGGGCGATACGCAGTATTTT CASTRQVAGGDTQYF TRBD2 TRBJ2-3 . TRBV9
TGCAGCGTTGAACCCGGGACAGCTAACTATGGCTACACCTTC CSVEPGTANYGYTF TRBD1 TRBJ1-2 . TRBV29-1
TGCGCCAGCAGCCAAACACAGGTGAACACTGAAGCTTTCTTT CASSQTQVNTEAFF . TRBJ1-1 . TRBV4-1
TGTGCCAGCAAGTTGGGGGGTTTTTCGGAAGCTTTCTTT CASKLGGFSEAFF . TRBJ1-1 . TRBV2
TGTGCCAGCAGTGAGAGCGGGGCCGGGTTCTGGCCCCAGCATTTT CASSESGAGFWPQHF . TRBJ1-5 . TRBV2
TGTGCCAGCAGTCTAACCCCTACTAATGAAAAACTGTTTTTT CASSLTPTNEKLFF . TRBJ1-4 . TRBV27
TGTGCCAGCAGCCCAATGACAGGGACGGCCTACAATGAGCAGTTCTTC CASSPMTGTAYNEQFF TRBD1 TRBJ2-1 . TRBV14
TGTGCCAGCAGCCCTTGGGACAGGGGGACAGCTAACTATGGCTACACCTTC CASSPWDRGTANYGYTF TRBD1 TRBJ1-2 . TRBV11-3
TGTGCCATCAGTGAGGCCCGGACTACTAACTATGGCTACACCTTC CAISEARTTNYGYTF . TRBJ1-2 . TRBV10-3
TGTGCCAGCAGCACCTCTAGCGGGGGTACCAATGAGCAGTTCTTC CASSTSSGGTNEQFF TRBD2 TRBJ2-1 . TRBV7-3
TGTGCCAGCAGTACAATAGCGGGGGGTCGTCGGAGTGAGCAGTTCTTC CASSTIAGGRRSEQFF TRBD2 TRBJ2-1 . TRBV27
TGCGCCAGCAGGGGACAGAGTAATGAAAAACTGTTTTTT CASRGQSNEKLFF TRBD1 TRBJ1-4 . TRBV10-2